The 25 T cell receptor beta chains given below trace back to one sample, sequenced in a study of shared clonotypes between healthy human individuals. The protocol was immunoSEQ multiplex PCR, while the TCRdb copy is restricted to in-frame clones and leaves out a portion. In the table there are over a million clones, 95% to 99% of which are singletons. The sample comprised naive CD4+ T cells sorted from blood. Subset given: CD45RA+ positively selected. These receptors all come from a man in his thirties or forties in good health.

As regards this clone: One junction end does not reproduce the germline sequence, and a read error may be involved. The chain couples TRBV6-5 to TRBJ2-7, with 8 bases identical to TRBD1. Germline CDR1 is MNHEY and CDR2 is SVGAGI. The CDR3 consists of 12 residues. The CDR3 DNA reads TGTGCCAGCAGTTACATCGGGACAGGAGTCCTTTTC. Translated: CASSYIGTGVLF.

The CDR3 loop is CASIRDRGREQYF. Written as DNA, the CDR3 is TGTGCCAGCATCCGGGACAGGGGGCGCGAGCAGTACTTC. The chain recombines TRBV6-1 with TRBJ2-7, with 12 bases matching TRBD1. Germline CDR1 reads MNHNS; CDR2 reads SASEGT. V lost 7 bases to trimming and J lost 6 bases; unmatched junction nucleotides: 4. The CDR3 is 13 residues long.

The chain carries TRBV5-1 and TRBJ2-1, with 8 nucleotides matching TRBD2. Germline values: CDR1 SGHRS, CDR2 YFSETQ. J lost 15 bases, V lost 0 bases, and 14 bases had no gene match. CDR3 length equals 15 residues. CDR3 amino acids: CASSLDTGTRSLRFF. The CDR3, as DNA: TGCGCCAGCAGCTTGGACACCGGGACTAGATCTTTGAGGTTCTTC.

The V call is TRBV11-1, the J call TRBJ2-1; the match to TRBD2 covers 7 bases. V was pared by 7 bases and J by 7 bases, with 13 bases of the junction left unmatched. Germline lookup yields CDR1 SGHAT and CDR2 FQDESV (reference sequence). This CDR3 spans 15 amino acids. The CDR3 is CASNPGGRGKNEQFF. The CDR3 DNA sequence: TGTGCCAGCAACCCGGGGGGTAGAGGGAAAAATGAGCAGTTCTTC. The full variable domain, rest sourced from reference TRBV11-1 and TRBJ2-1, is EAEVAQSPRYKITEKSQAVAFWCDPISGHATLYWYRQILGQGPELLVQFQDESVVDDSQLPKDRFSAERLKGVDSTLKIQPAELGDSAMYLCASNPGGRGKNEQFFGPGTRLTVL.

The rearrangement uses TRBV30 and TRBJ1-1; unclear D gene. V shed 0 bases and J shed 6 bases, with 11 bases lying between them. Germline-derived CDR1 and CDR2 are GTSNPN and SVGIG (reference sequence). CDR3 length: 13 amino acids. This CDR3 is CAWSVYGRAEAFF. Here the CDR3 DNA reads TGTGCCTGGAGTGTATACGGGAGGGCTGAAGCTTTCTTT.

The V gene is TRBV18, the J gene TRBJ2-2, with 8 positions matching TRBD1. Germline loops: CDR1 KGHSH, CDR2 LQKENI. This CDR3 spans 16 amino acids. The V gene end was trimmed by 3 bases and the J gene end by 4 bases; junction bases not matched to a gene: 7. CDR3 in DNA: TGTGCCAGCTCACCTCAGGACAGGGCCTTCACCGGGGAGCTGTTTTTT. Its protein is CASSPQDRAFTGELFF.

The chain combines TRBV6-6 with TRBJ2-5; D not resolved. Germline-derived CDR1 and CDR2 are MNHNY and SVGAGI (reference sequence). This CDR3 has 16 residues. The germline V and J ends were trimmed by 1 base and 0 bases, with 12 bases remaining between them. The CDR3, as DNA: TGTGCCAGCAGTTACTTGGGGATCGCGTACCAAGAGACCCAGTACTTC. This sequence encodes CASSYLGIAYQETQYF.

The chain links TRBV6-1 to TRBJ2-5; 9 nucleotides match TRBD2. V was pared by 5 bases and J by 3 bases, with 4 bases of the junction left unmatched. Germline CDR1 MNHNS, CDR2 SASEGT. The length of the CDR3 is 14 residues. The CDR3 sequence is CASSPTSGKETQYF. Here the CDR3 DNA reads TGTGCCAGCAGTCCGACTAGCGGTAAAGAGACCCAGTACTTC.

The CDR3 loop reads CASSLDRVALAGTYEQYF. CDR3 DNA sequence: TGTGCCAGCAGCTTGGACAGGGTAGCACTAGCGGGCACCTACGAGCAGTACTTC. The chain combines TRBV5-6 with TRBJ2-7; 9 positions match TRBD2. Germline V gives CDR1 SGHDT, CDR2 YYEEEE. The trim removed 0 bases at V and 2 bases at J, leaving 12 bases unmatched. This CDR3 spans 18 amino acids.

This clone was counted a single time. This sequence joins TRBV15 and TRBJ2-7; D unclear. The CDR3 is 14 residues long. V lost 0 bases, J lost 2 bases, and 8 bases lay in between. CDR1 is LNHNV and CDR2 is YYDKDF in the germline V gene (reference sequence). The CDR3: CATSRDRYPYEQYF. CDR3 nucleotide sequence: TGTGCCACCAGCAGAGATCGGTATCCCTACGAGCAGTACTTC.

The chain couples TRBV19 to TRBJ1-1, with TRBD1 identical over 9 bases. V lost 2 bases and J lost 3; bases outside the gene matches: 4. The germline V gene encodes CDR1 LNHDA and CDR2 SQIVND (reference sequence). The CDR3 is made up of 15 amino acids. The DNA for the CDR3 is TGTGCCAGTAGTATAATACAGGGGGCGGACACTGAAGCTTTCTTT. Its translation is CASSIIQGADTEAFF.

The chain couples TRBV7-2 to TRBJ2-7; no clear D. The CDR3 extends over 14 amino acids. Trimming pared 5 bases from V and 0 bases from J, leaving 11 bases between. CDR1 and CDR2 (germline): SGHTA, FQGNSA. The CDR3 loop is CASSTAMGSYEQYF. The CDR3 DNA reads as TGTGCCAGCAGCACCGCCATGGGCTCCTACGAGCAGTACTTC.

The CDR3 region has the DNA TGTGCCAGCAGCCCCTCGGCAGGTTTCGAGCAGTACTTC. Translated: CASSPSAGFEQYF. V is TRBV9 and J is TRBJ2-7; no reliable D call. The CDR3 is 13 residues long. Germline lookup yields CDR1 SGDLS and CDR2 YYNGEE. Trimming pared 4 bases from V and 6 bases from J, leaving 14 bases between.

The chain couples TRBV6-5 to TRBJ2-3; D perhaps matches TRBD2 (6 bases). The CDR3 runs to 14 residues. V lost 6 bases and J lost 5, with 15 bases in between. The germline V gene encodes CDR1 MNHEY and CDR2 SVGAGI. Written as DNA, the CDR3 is TGTGCCAGCAGGAAACTAGCAATCATAGATACGCAGTATTTT. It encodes CASRKLAIIDTQYF.

This chain's CDR3 is CASSLGGVSYNEQFF. The CDR3 nucleotides are TGTGCCAGCAGCTTGGGGGGAGTCTCCTACAATGAGCAGTTCTTC. The chain employs TRBV5-6 and TRBJ2-1; possibly TRBD2 for D (5 bases). The CDR3 is 15 residues long. V lost 0 bases and J 0 bases, leaving 7 bases between the germline ends. The germline gives CDR1 SGHDT, CDR2 YYEEEE.

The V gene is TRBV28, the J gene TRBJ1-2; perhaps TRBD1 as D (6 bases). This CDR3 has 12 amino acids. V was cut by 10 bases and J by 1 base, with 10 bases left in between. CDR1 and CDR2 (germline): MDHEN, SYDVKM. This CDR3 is CATGQLNYGYTF. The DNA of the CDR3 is TGTGCCACCGGACAGCTTAACTATGGCTACACCTTC.

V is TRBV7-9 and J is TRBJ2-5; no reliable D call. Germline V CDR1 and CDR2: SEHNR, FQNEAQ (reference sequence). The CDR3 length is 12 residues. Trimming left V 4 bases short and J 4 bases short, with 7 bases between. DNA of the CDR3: TGTGCCAGCAGCTCCAACCTAGAGACCCAGTACTTC. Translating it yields CASSSNLETQYF.

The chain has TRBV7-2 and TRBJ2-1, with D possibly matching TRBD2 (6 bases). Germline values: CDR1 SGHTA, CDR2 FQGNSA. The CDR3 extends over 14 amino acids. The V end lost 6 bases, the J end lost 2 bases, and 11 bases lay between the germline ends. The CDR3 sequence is CASSRESAYNEQFF. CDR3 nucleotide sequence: TGTGCCAGCAGTCGGGAGTCGGCCTACAATGAGCAGTTCTTC.

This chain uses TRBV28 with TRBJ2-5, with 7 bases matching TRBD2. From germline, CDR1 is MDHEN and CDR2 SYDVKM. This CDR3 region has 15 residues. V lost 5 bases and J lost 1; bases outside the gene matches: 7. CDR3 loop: CASSPGEGFQETQYF. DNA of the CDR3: TGTGCCAGCAGTCCCGGGGAGGGCTTCCAAGAGACCCAGTACTTC.

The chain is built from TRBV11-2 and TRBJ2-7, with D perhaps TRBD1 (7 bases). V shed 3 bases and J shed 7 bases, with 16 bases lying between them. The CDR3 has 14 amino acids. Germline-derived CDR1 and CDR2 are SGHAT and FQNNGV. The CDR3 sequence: CASSFSGGGREQYF. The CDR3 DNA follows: TGTGCCAGCAGCTTTTCAGGGGGAGGCAGGGAGCAGTACTTC.

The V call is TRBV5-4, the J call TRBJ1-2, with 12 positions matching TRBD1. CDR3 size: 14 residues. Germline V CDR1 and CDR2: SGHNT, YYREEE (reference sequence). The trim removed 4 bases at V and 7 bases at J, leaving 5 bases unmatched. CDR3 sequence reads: CASSRGQGAGGYTF. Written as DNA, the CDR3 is TGTGCCAGCAGCCGGGGACAGGGGGCGGGTGGCTACACCTTC.

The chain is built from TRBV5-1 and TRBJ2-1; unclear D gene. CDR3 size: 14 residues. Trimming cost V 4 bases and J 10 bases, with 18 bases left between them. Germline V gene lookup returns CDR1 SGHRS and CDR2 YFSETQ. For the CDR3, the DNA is TGCGCCAGCAGCCCCGAAATTCTAAGGTCAGAGCAGTTCTTC. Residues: CASSPEILRSEQFF.

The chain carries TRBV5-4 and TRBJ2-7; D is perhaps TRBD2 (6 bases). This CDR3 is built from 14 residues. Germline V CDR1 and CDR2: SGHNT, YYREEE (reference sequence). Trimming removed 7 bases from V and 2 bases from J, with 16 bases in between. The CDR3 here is CASSSTGLPYEQYF. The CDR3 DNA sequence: TGTGCCAGCTCCTCGACGGGACTTCCCTACGAGCAGTACTTC. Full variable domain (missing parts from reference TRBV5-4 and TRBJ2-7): ETGVTQSPTHLIKTRGQQVTLRCSSQSGHNTVSWYQQALGQGPQFIFQYYREEENGRGNFPPRFSGLQFPNYSSELNVNALELDDSALYLCASSSTGLPYEQYFGPGTRLTVT.

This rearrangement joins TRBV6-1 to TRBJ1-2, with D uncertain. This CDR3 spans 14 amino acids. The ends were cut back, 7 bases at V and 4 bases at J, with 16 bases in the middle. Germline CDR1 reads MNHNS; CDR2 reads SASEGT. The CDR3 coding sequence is TGTGCCAGCACCACGATCGGAGAACTCTATGGCTACACCTTC. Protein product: CASTTIGELYGYTF.

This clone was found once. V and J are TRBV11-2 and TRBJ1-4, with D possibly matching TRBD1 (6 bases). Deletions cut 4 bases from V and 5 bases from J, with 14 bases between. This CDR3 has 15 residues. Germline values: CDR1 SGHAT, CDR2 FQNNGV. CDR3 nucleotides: TGTGCCAGCAGCTGGCAAGGGGGTTGGAATGAAAAACTGTTTTTT. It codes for CASSWQGGWNEKLFF. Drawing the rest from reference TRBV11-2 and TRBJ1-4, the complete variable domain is EAGVAQSPRYKIIEKRQSVAFWCNPISGHATLYWYQQILGQGPKLLIQFQNNGVVDDSQLPKDRFSAERLKGVDSTLKIQPAKLEDSAVYLCASSWQGGWNEKLFFGSGTQLSVL.